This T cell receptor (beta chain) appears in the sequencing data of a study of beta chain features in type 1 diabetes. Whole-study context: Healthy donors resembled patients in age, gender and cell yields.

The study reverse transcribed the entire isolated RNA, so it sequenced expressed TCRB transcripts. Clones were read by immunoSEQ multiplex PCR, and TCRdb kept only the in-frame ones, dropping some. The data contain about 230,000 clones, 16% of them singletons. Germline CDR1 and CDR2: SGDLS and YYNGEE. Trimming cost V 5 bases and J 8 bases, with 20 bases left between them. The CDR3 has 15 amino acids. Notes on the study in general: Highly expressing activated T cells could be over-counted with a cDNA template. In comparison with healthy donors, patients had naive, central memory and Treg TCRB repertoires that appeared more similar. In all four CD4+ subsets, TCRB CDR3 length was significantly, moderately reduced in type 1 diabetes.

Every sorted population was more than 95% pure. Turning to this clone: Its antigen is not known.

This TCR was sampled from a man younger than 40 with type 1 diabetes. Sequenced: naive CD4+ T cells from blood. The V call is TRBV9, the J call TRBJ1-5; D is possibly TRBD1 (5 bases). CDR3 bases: TGTGCCAGCAGTTTTGGGACGGGGCTGATGGAGCCCCAGCATTTT. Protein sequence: CASSFGTGLMEPQHF.